Listed here is a single T cell receptor (beta chain). Germline CDR1 and CDR2: LNHDA and SQIVND (reference sequence). The CDR3 loop spans 14 amino acids. The junction had 5 bases not matched to a gene; V was cut back by 3 bases and J by 3 bases. This specimen comes from a study of cytomegalovirus exposure and HLA in healthy donors. As for the study in general: An early data release held tens of millions of unique TCRs from HLA-typed donors.

60 Vbeta and 13 Jbeta primers were used in PCR. Sequencing was performed with immunoSEQ multiplex PCR; in TCRdb, only in-frame clones are kept and a portion is missing. The table lists approximately 150,000 clones, just under 80% of them singletons. The sequence was obtained from a man aged 25 to 40 in good health and CMV-seronegative. The sequencing sample was made of PBMCs. The chain combines TRBV19 with TRBJ2-7, with 7 bases that match TRBD1. The CDR3 sequence: CASSITAGGYEQYF. CDR3 DNA: TGTGCCAGTAGTATCACGGCAGGGGGCTACGAGCAGTACTTC.